A selection of T cell receptor beta chains follows, all from one sample in a study of blood T cell repertoires in COVID-19. Repertoires were generated with immunoSEQ multiplex PCR, while TCRdb's copy carries only in-frame clones and drops some. The sample comprises fewer than 250,000 clones, around nine tenths of which are singletons, and about 0.8% rests with the top ten. The specimen was peripheral blood. The receptors shown here come from a man aged 30 to 39 with COVID-19, enrolled during active disease. CDR3s include the opening cysteine and the closing phenylalanine or tryptophan. Each record gives: CDR3 protein, V gene, J gene.

cdr3_aa: CASSFSTGNSPLHF; v_call: TRBV11-2; j_call: TRBJ1-6
cdr3_aa: CASSRGSGQGFGYTF; v_call: TRBV6-6; j_call: TRBJ1-2
cdr3_aa: CASTQSNQPQHF; v_call: TRBV7-2; j_call: TRBJ1-5
cdr3_aa: CASSSGVGNTIYF; v_call: TRBV6-5; j_call: TRBJ1-3
cdr3_aa: CASSPDRWVNTEAFF; v_call: TRBV18; j_call: TRBJ1-1
cdr3_aa: CASSSPGTANEKLFF; v_call: TRBV5-1; j_call: TRBJ1-4
cdr3_aa: CASSPIWTGENTEAFF; v_call: TRBV3-1/TRBV3-2; j_call: TRBJ1-1
cdr3_aa: CASTASYEQYF; v_call: TRBV6-5; j_call: TRBJ2-7
cdr3_aa: CASSEGQGQREQYF; v_call: TRBV2; j_call: TRBJ2-7
cdr3_aa: CASSQGDGQGNQPQHF; v_call: TRBV4-2; j_call: TRBJ1-5
cdr3_aa: CAWSAGLAAQETQYF; v_call: TRBV30; j_call: TRBJ2-5
cdr3_aa: CASSPTGRITEAFF; v_call: TRBV18; j_call: TRBJ1-1
cdr3_aa: CASSFPPEPKAFF; v_call: TRBV5-1; j_call: TRBJ1-1
cdr3_aa: CASSKDRFSGNTIYF; v_call: TRBV6-5; j_call: TRBJ1-3
cdr3_aa: CASSRRGGTEAFF; v_call: TRBV12-3/TRBV12-4; j_call: TRBJ1-1